What follows are 20 T cell receptor beta chains derived from one specimen sequenced in a study of cytomegalovirus exposure and HLA in healthy donors. Primers included in the PCR were 60 Vbeta and 13 Jbeta primers. Produced via immunoSEQ multiplex PCR; TCRdb's table is partial and in-frame only. This table has a few hundred thousand clones, 77% appearing once. The material sequenced was PBMCs. The receptors here all came from a woman in her sixties in good health and CMV-seropositive.

The chain has TRBV11-2 and TRBJ2-1, with no clear D. CDR1 and CDR2 from the germline V gene are SGHAT and FQNNGV. The V end was cut by 1 base, the J end by 9 bases, with 7 bases between. This CDR3 has 12 amino acids. CDR3: CASSLGTGEQFF. The CDR3 DNA follows: TGTGCCAGCAGCTTAGGTACGGGTGAGCAGTTCTTC.

V usage is TRBV15 and J usage is TRBJ2-1; 12 bases are a match to TRBD2. The CDR3 length is 18 residues. Looked up from germline, CDR1 is LNHNV and CDR2 is YYDKDF (reference sequence). Losses at the gene ends were 3 bases for V and 0 bases for J; bases not matched to a gene: 6. DNA for the CDR3: TGTGCCACCAGCAGCATTGGACTAGCGGGGAGCTCCTACAATGAGCAGTTCTTC. Translated: CATSSIGLAGSSYNEQFF.

The V gene is TRBV9, the J gene TRBJ2-5; 8 bases map to TRBD1. Germline CDR1 SGDLS, CDR2 YYNGEE. J gave up 0 bases and V 6 bases, and 4 bases lay outside the gene matches. This CDR3 spans 14 amino acids. The CDR3 DNA is TGTGCCAGCACTAGGGGACAGGACCAAGAGACCCAGTACTTC. Protein sequence: CASTRGQDQETQYF.

The rearrangement uses TRBV5-4 and TRBJ1-2, with 8 bases lining up with TRBD1. Germline trimming cut 3 bases from V and 8 bases from J; bases unmatched to any gene: 9. The CDR3 covers 14 residues. The germline gives CDR1 SGHNT, CDR2 YYREEE (reference sequence). CDR3 region: CASSSGGRGQGYTF. Written as DNA, the CDR3 is TGTGCCAGCAGCTCCGGTGGCAGGGGGCAAGGCTACACCTTC.

In this sample, this clone turned up a few times. The genes are TRBV4-3 and TRBJ2-7; TRBD2 matches at 11 bases. Losses at the gene ends were 4 bases for V and 1 base for J; bases not matched to a gene: 0. Germline V gene data show CDR1 as LGHNA and CDR2 as YSLEER. The CDR3 contains 14 residues. DNA for the CDR3: TGCGCCAGCAGCCGACTAGCGGGATCCTACGAGCAGTACTTC. It translates to CASSRLAGSYEQYF.

The chain employs TRBV5-1 and TRBJ1-4, with TRBD1 matching over 7 bases. The germline V gene has CDR1 SGHRS and CDR2 YFSETQ. The CDR3 has 14 residues. Trimming at V came to 3 bases and at J to 6 bases, leaving 5 bases not matched to a gene. CDR3 DNA: TGCGCCAGCAGCTACAGGGGAAAGGATGAAAAACTGTTTTTT. This sequence encodes CASSYRGKDEKLFF. Supplemented by reference TRBV5-1 and TRBJ1-4, the full variable domain reads KAGVTQTPRYLIKTRGQQVTLSCSPISGHRSVSWYQQTPGQGLQFLFEYFSETQRNKGNFPGRFSGRQFSNSRSEMNVSTLELGDSALYLCASSYRGKDEKLFFGSGTQLSVL.

The V call is TRBV19, the J call TRBJ1-5, with 9 bases that match TRBD1. The CDR3 runs 15 residues. V trimming: 10 bases; J trimming: 4 bases; junction bases outside the gene matches: 11. Germline-derived CDR1 and CDR2 are LNHDA and SQIVND (reference sequence). The CDR3 region is CATGLQGARNQPQHF. The CDR3 DNA follows: TGTGCCACCGGCCTACAGGGGGCGCGTAATCAGCCCCAGCATTTT. Full variable domain (rest looked up from reference TRBV19 and TRBJ1-5): DGGITQSPKYLFRKEGQNVTLSCEQNLNHDAMYWYRQDPGQGLRLIYYSQIVNDFQKGDIAEGYSVSREKKESFPLTVTSAQKNPTAFYLCATGLQGARNQPQHFGDGTRLSIL.

Notes on this clone: One end of the junction fails to match germline, which may point to a read error. The V and J genes are TRBV7-9 and TRBJ1-1; no clear D. The length of the CDR3 is 19 residues. Germline values: CDR1 SEHNR, CDR2 FQNEAQ (reference sequence). The CDR3, as DNA: TGTTCCAGCAGCTTCTCCTATAGGCAGCGGGAACACTTGAACACTGAAGCTTTCTTT. Translation: CSSSFSYRQREHLNTEAFF.

This clone has a handful of counts. The chain is built from TRBV4-1 and TRBJ2-7; a possible D gene is TRBD2 (5 bases). Germline values: CDR1 MGHRA, CDR2 YSYEKL. V was shortened by 0 bases and J by 6 bases, with 18 bases between the two germline ends. This CDR3 is built from 16 residues. DNA for the CDR3: TGCGCCAGCAGCCAAGATTACAGCGTGAGGGTTGGCGAGCAGTACTTC. It codes for CASSQDYSVRVGEQYF.

V gene TRBV11-3 combines with J gene TRBJ1-5; the D gene is possibly TRBD1 (6 bases). Germline V gene lookup returns CDR1 SGHNT and CDR2 YENEEA. V was cut by 1 base and J by 9 bases, with 13 bases left in between. The CDR3 covers 14 residues. CDR3 residues: CASSLGGLAGPQHF. The CDR3 bases are TGTGCCAGCAGCTTAGGGGGGCTCGCCGGGCCCCAGCATTTT.

The V and J genes are TRBV7-3 and TRBJ1-1; 8 nucleotides line up with TRBD1. The CDR3 has 17 residues. Per germline, CDR1 SGHTA and CDR2 FQGTGA. The V gene end was trimmed by 2 bases and the J gene end by 5 bases; junction bases not matched to a gene: 13. CDR3 nucleotides: TGTGCCAGCAGCTTATATGGTCAGGGGGCCGCGGGAACTGAAGCTTTCTTT. Translation gives CASSLYGQGAAGTEAFF. The whole variable domain, remainder taken from reference TRBV7-3 and TRBJ1-1, is GAGVSQTPSNKVTEKGKYVELRCDPISGHTALYWYRQSLGQGPEFLIYFQGTGAADDSGLPNDRFFAVRPEGSVSTLKIQRTERGDSAVYLCASSLYGQGAAGTEAFFGQGTRLTVV.

The gene calls are TRBV21-1 and TRBJ2-5; the table gives TRBD1 as D, unverified against the DNA. TRBV21-1 is a documented pseudogene. This CDR3 is built from 15 residues. Here the CDR3 reads CASSTRDRVQETQYF. The DNA for the CDR3 is TGTGCCAGCAGCACCCGGGACAGGGTACAAGAGACCCAGTACTTC.

The chain links TRBV7-9 to TRBJ2-2, with D uncertain. Deletions cut 5 bases from V and 5 bases from J, with 12 bases between. This CDR3 comprises 14 residues. Germline CDR1 is SEHNR and CDR2 is FQNEAQ (reference sequence). The CDR3 nucleotides are TGTGCCAGCAGCCAGGAAGAGTATACCGGGGAGCTGTTTTTT. Residues: CASSQEEYTGELFF. Variable domain in full (rest from reference TRBV7-9 and TRBJ2-2): DTGVSQNPRHKITKRGQNVTFRCDPISEHNRLYWYRQTLGQGPEFLTYFQNEAQLEKSRLLSDRFSAERPKGSFSTLEIQRTEQGDSAMYLCASSQEEYTGELFFGEGSRLTVL.

This clone was counted between two and nine times. V is TRBV6-1 and J is TRBJ1-2; unclear D gene. V gave up 3 bases and J gave up 0 bases, with 8 bases separating them. The CDR3 consists of 14 residues. Germline V gene sequence: CDR1 MNHNS, CDR2 SASEGT. CDR3: CASSEHGANYGYTF. The CDR3, as DNA: TGTGCCAGCAGTGAGCACGGGGCTAACTATGGCTACACCTTC.

The genes are TRBV18 and TRBJ1-5; D is ambiguous. V was shortened by 3 bases and J by 0 bases, with 18 bases between the two germline ends. Per germline, CDR1 KGHSH and CDR2 LQKENI. The CDR3 is 18 amino acids. CDR3 loop: CASSPSFGLIYSNQPQHF. In nucleotides, the CDR3 is TGTGCCAGCTCACCCTCATTCGGACTGATTTATAGCAATCAGCCCCAGCATTTT. The whole variable domain, remainder taken from reference TRBV18 and TRBJ1-5, is NAGVMQNPRHLVRRRGQEARLRCSPMKGHSHVYWYRQLPEEGLKFMVYLQKENIIDESGMPKERFSAEFPKEGPSILRIQQVVRGDSAAYFCASSPSFGLIYSNQPQHFGDGTRLSIL.

This rearrangement joins TRBV19 to TRBJ1-3; 8 bases map to TRBD1. The CDR3 contains 13 residues. Trimming took 7 bases from V and 7 from J; bases not matched to a gene: 6. Germline CDR1 is LNHDA and CDR2 is SQIVND (reference sequence). The chain's CDR3 is CASTGQAWNTIYF. CDR3 DNA sequence: TGTGCCAGTACGGGACAGGCCTGGAACACCATATATTTT.

The chain links TRBV5-1 to TRBJ2-2, with D maybe TRBD1 (6 bases). The V gene's germline CDR1 is SGHRS and CDR2 YFSETQ. This CDR3 region has 16 residues. V gave up 3 bases and J gave up 0 bases, with 12 bases separating them. The CDR3 here is CASSWIRTANTGELFF. The CDR3 DNA sequence: TGCGCCAGCAGCTGGATTAGGACAGCGAACACCGGGGAGCTGTTTTTT.

The rearrangement links TRBV5-6 to TRBJ1-5; TRBD1 agrees at 8 bases. Germline trimming cut 4 bases from V and 4 bases from J; bases unmatched to any gene: 7. The CDR3 runs to 15 residues. Germline V gene lookup returns CDR1 SGHDT and CDR2 YYEEEE. The CDR3 bases are TGTGCCAGCAGCGTGGGACAGGCGTTTAATCAGCCCCAGCATTTT. This translates into CASSVGQAFNQPQHF.

This chain connects TRBV19 to TRBJ1-4; no clear D. The CDR3 runs 14 residues. Trimming shortened V by 2 bases and J by 0 bases, and 4 bases separated the two germline ends. Germline V lookup: CDR1 LNHDA, CDR2 SQIVND (reference sequence). This CDR3 is CASSIPSTNEKLFF. The CDR3 bases are TGTGCCAGTAGTATACCTTCAACTAATGAAAAACTGTTTTTT.

The chain has TRBV5-5 and TRBJ2-7, with D perhaps matching TRBD1 (6 bases). Trimming shortened V by 3 bases and J by 7 bases, and 20 bases separated the two germline ends. The germline V gene has CDR1 SGHKS and CDR2 YYEKEE (reference sequence). CDR3 length: 15 residues. CDR3: CASSWMPGQGMEQYF. DNA of the CDR3: TGTGCCAGCAGCTGGATGCCTGGGCAGGGGATGGAGCAGTACTTC.